The next 9 T cell receptor beta chains were all read from a single sample in a study of T-cell memory formation after mild COVID-19. TCRdb itself ran the 5' RACE reads through MiXCR, one entry per CDR3 protein. Altogether approximately 400,000 distinct CDR3 sequences are present, approximately 24% being singletons, with the ten largest covering roughly 8.7%. Material: PBMCs or a T cell subset sorted from them (not recorded which). The source is an adult woman who had mild COVID-19 (a few samples of this study predate the infection). Cell type and time point are not known.

This clonotype was detected once. The chain employs TRBV7-9 and TRBJ1-1; D is possibly TRBD1 (6 bases). This CDR3 has 14 residues. The V gene's germline CDR1 is SEHNR and CDR2 FQNEAQ (reference sequence). V lost 6 bases to trimming and J lost 5 bases, with 16 bases between them. CDR3 nucleotides: TGTGCCAGCAGGCCCAACGAGGGGGGGACTGAAGCTTTCTTT. It specifies CASRPNEGGTEAFF.

The V gene is TRBV12-3 or TRBV12-4, the J gene TRBJ2-5; the D gene could be TRBD1 or TRBD2 (5 bases each). This CDR3 region has 12 residues. V gave up 3 bases and J gave up 6 bases, with 8 bases separating them. The CDR3 nucleotides read TGTGCCAGCAGTTTCCAGGGACAGACCCAGTACTTC. Translated: CASSFQGQTQYF.

The chain joins TRBV4-1 to TRBJ1-5; D is possibly TRBD1 (6 bases). CDR1 and CDR2 (germline): MGHRA, YSYEKL. Trimming removed 1 base at V and 3 bases at J, with 10 bases between. The CDR3 extends over 15 amino acids. The CDR3 DNA is TGCGCCAGCAGCCAAGCCCAGGGGAACAATCAGCCCCAGCATTTT. It is translated as CASSQAQGNNQPQHF.

This chain uses TRBV12-3 or TRBV12-4 with TRBJ1-2, with D maybe TRBD1 (6 bases). Trimming removed 3 bases at V and 8 bases at J, with 22 bases between. The CDR3 is 16 amino acids. The CDR3 region has the DNA TGTGCCAGCAGTTTGGTCGGGACATACCTCGACTGGGGCTACACCTTC. Its translation is CASSLVGTYLDWGYTF.

This sequence joins TRBV27 and TRBJ2-3; D is unclear. The CDR3 consists of 14 residues. CDR1 MNHEY and CDR2 SMNVEV come from the germline V gene (reference sequence). V lost 3 bases and J lost 8, with 15 bases in between. The CDR3 region is CASSFDVPSPTQYF. For the CDR3, the DNA is TGTGCCAGCAGTTTTGATGTCCCGAGCCCTACGCAGTATTTT.

This clonotype was counted ten times or more. The chain uses TRBV12-3 or TRBV12-4 and TRBJ2-7; 7 bases agree with TRBD2. This CDR3 is 13 amino acids long. J was trimmed by 7 bases and V by 4 bases; bases with no gene match: 7. This chain's CDR3 is CASSSGGGGEQYF. The CDR3 DNA reads as TGTGCCAGCAGTTCGGGGGGTGGTGGAGAGCAGTACTTC.

This chain uses TRBV12-3 or TRBV12-4 with TRBJ2-1; perhaps TRBD2 as D (6 bases). Trimming cost V 2 bases and J 4 bases, with 12 bases left between them. This CDR3 has 15 residues. CDR3 residues: CASSLRGFGYNEQFF. In DNA, the CDR3 is TGTGCCAGCAGTTTACGGGGGTTTGGGTACAATGAGCAGTTCTTC.

The V and J genes are TRBV11-2 and TRBJ2-2, with TRBD1 matching over 8 bases. The CDR3 sequence is 16 residues long. Germline loops: CDR1 SGHAT, CDR2 FQNNGV. Germline trimming cut 2 bases from V and 5 bases from J; bases unmatched to any gene: 7. The CDR3: CASSLSTGGWTGELFF. The CDR3 region has the DNA TGTGCCAGCAGCTTATCCACAGGGGGATGGACCGGGGAGCTGTTTTTT.

In its sample, this clonotype was seen a few times. The V and J genes are TRBV5-1 and TRBJ1-4; D is possibly TRBD1 (6 bases). The CDR3 totals 15 residues. Looked up from germline, CDR1 is SGHRS and CDR2 is YFSETQ. V was pared by 5 bases and J by 8 bases, with 19 bases between. The CDR3 region has the DNA TGCGCCAGCAGGGAAGGAACAGCCCAGGGGGAAAAACTGTTTTTT. Its protein product is CASREGTAQGEKLFF.